The 16 T cell receptor beta chains below were found in one sample sequenced in a study of control samples from healthy donors and cancer patients. Clones were sequenced by immunoSEQ multiplex PCR, and TCRdb holds only the in-frame ones, with some missing. The table shows 130,000 to 150,000 clones, with about nine tenths occurring only once. The sequenced material came from blood. The receptors here all came from a woman younger than 45 in good health.

J is TRBJ2-7 and V is TRBV7-9, with 12 bases lining up with TRBD1. CDR3 length: 14 residues. The germline V gene has CDR1 SEHNR and CDR2 FQNEAQ (reference sequence). V gave up 5 bases and J gave up 4 bases; unmatched junction bases: 3. The CDR3 loop reads CASSGTGGAYEQYF. CDR3 coding DNA: TGTGCCAGCAGCGGGACAGGGGGCGCATACGAGCAGTACTTC.

This chain joins TRBV11-2 and TRBJ2-5; D may be TRBD1 (5 bases). The CDR3 loop spans 13 amino acids. V was cut by 5 bases and J by 0 bases, with 7 bases left in between. Germline CDR1 is SGHAT and CDR2 is FQNNGV. The CDR3 nucleotides read TGTGCCAGCAGCGCAGGGTACCAAGAGACCCAGTACTTC. It specifies CASSAGYQETQYF.

The V gene is TRBV30, the J gene TRBJ1-1; weak D call: TRBD1 (5 bases). The CDR3 is 13 amino acids. Trimming left V 8 bases short and J 11 bases short, with 24 bases between. Germline V lookup: CDR1 GTSNPN, CDR2 SVGIG (reference sequence). CDR3 DNA: TGTGCCGGGACCGGGGTAACGGGAGTTTCTGCTTTCTTT. Translation gives CAGTGVTGVSAFF.

This clone was seen just once. The chain uses TRBV19 and TRBJ1-6, with 9 bases lining up with TRBD1. The V gene end was trimmed by 9 bases and the J gene end by 7 bases; junction bases not matched to a gene: 13. The CDR3 has 16 residues. Per germline, CDR1 LNHDA and CDR2 SQIVND (reference sequence). Here the CDR3 DNA reads TGTGCCAGCTCGGGCCCGGGACAGGGAAGGAATTCACCCCTCCACTTT. Translated: CASSGPGQGRNSPLHF.

This clone appeared once. V is TRBV5-5 and J is TRBJ1-1; perhaps TRBD1 as D (5 bases). CDR1 and CDR2 from the germline V gene are SGHKS and YYEKEE (reference sequence). CDR3 length: 13 amino acids. Trimming took off 3 bases at V and 3 bases at J, with 9 bases between the two ends. The CDR3 spells CASSWGYDTEAFF. CDR3 coding DNA: TGTGCCAGCAGCTGGGGGTACGACACTGAAGCTTTCTTT.

In its sample, this clone was seen once. The rearrangement joins TRBV6-6 to TRBJ2-7; D is uncertain. From germline, CDR1 is MNHNY and CDR2 SVGAGI (reference sequence). The CDR3 runs 11 residues. V was pared by 7 bases and J by 3 bases, with 7 bases between. The CDR3 is CASTNSYEQYF. The CDR3 nucleotides are TGTGCCAGCACCAACAGCTACGAGCAGTACTTC.

This chain joins TRBV14 and TRBJ2-2; no reliable D call. Germline V CDR1 and CDR2: SGHDN, FVKESK. This CDR3 comprises 13 residues. V lost 1 base to trimming and J lost 6 bases, with 6 bases between them. The CDR3 DNA is TGTGCCAGCAGCCAAGTACGGTCCGGGGAGCTGTTTTTT. Protein: CASSQVRSGELFF. Together with reference TRBV14 and TRBJ2-2, the CDR3 gives the full variable domain: EAGVTQFPSHSVIEKGQTVTLRCDPISGHDNLYWYRRVMGKEIKFLLHFVKESKQDESGMPNNRFLAERTGGTYSTLKVQPAELEDSGVYFCASSQVRSGELFFGEGSRLTVL.

V usage is TRBV10-1 and J usage is TRBJ2-1, with 9 bases that match TRBD2. The junction had 13 bases not matched to a gene; V was cut back by 2 bases and J by 2 bases. Looked up from germline, CDR1 is WNHNN and CDR2 is SYGVQD (reference sequence). The CDR3 extends over 19 amino acids. The CDR3 region has the DNA TGCGCCAGCAGTGAGCCCTACCGACGGCGGGAGGGCACCTACAATGAGCAGTTCTTC. Translation gives CASSEPYRRREGTYNEQFF.

J is TRBJ1-2 and V is TRBV2; perhaps TRBD1 as D (5 bases). CDR1 is SNHLY and CDR2 is FYNNEI in the germline V gene. This CDR3 comprises 11 residues. V was pared by 4 bases and J by 8 bases, with 8 bases between. This CDR3 reads CASSVRDGYTF. CDR3 coding DNA: TGTGCCAGCAGTGTCCGGGACGGCTACACCTTC.

This chain joins TRBV20-1 and TRBJ2-3; D is unclear. Trimming left V 5 bases short and J 3 bases short, with 6 bases between. The germline V gene has CDR1 DFQATT and CDR2 SNEGSKA (reference sequence). The CDR3 sequence is 11 residues long. The CDR3 sequence is CSAVVTDTQYF. The CDR3, as DNA: TGCAGTGCTGTAGTTACAGATACGCAGTATTTT.

This chain links TRBV12-3 or TRBV12-4 with TRBJ1-6; 7 bases align to TRBD1. The CDR3 sequence is 12 residues long. The J segment lost 13 bases and the V segment lost 6 bases, leaving 6 bases of the junction unmatched. CDR3 residues: CASSPPQGPLHF. CDR3 coding DNA: TGTGCCAGCAGCCCCCCACAGGGGCCCCTCCACTTT.

The chain recombines TRBV25-1 with TRBJ1-4, with 7 bases lining up with TRBD1. The V and J ends lost 4 bases and 8 bases, in that order; junction bases with no gene match: 4. Germline V lookup: CDR1 MGHDK, CDR2 SYGVNS. The CDR3 consists of 13 residues. This chain's CDR3 is CASSGQGEEKLFF. The CDR3 coding sequence is TGTGCCAGCAGTGGACAGGGCGAGGAAAAACTGTTTTTT. Together with reference TRBV25-1 and TRBJ1-4, the CDR3 gives the full variable domain: EADIYQTPRYLVIGTGKKITLECSQTMGHDKMYWYQQDPGMELHLIHYSYGVNSTEKGDLSSESTVSRIRTEHFPLTLESARPSHTSQYLCASSGQGEEKLFFGSGTQLSVL.

V usage is TRBV6-1 and J usage is TRBJ2-7; a weak D match, TRBD1 (6 bases). Between the trimmed V and J ends, which lost 0 bases and 5 bases, there was a span of 11 bases. Looked up from germline, CDR1 is MNHNS and CDR2 is SASEGT. This CDR3 has 14 residues. The CDR3 nucleotides are TGTGCCAGCAGTGAAGCTTCAACAGGGAACGAGCAGTACTTC. Amino acids: CASSEASTGNEQYF.

The J gene is TRBJ1-2, the V gene TRBV3-1 (or the pseudogene TRBV3-2); no reliable D call. CDR1 and CDR2 (germline): LGHDT, YNNKEL (reference sequence). V gave up 1 base and J gave up 1 base, with 10 bases separating them. This CDR3 is built from 15 residues. The CDR3 coding sequence is TGTGCCAGCAGCCAAGTACGGTCCGTTAACTATGGCTACACCTTC. Protein: CASSQVRSVNYGYTF.

The chain joins TRBV7-7 to TRBJ2-5, with D tentatively TRBD2 (6 bases). Looked up from germline, CDR1 is SSHAT and CDR2 is FNYEAQ (reference sequence). Deletions cut 5 bases from V and 1 base from J, with 11 bases between. This CDR3 contains 14 residues. The CDR3 sequence is CASSPAGSQETQYF. The CDR3 bases are TGTGCCAGCAGCCCGGCCGGGAGCCAAGAGACCCAGTACTTC.

The chain couples TRBV3-1 (or the pseudogene TRBV3-2) to TRBJ1-3; D call uncertain. V lost 0 bases and J lost 4, with 10 bases in between. This CDR3 comprises 15 residues. Per the germline V gene, CDR1 is LGHDT and CDR2 is YNNKEL (reference sequence). The CDR3 coding sequence is TGTGCCAGCAGCCAAGAGTCATCTAAGGGAAACACCATATATTTT. This encodes CASSQESSKGNTIYF.